The clone carrying this T cell receptor (beta chain) has only a few counts. In the original workflow: Estimates of nucleated cell counts were drawn from the amplification of reference gene primers. The method was immunoSEQ multiplex PCR; TCRdb's version includes in-frame clones alone and lacks a portion of them. For V, J and clone size, that table is used; D and trimming come from the DNA. This sample has some 89,000 clones, with about 85% found just once. The sample comes from a study of blood T cell repertoires in COVID-19. V was trimmed by 7 bases and J by 3 bases, leaving 9 bases between them. CDR3 length equals 12 residues.

The clonotype originates from a man aged 55 to 70 with acute or convalescent COVID-19. The material sequenced was peripheral blood. This sequence joins TRBV12-3 or TRBV12-4 and TRBJ1-1; D is ambiguous. The CDR3 protein is CASNPVDTEAFF. The CDR3 DNA is TGTGCCAGCAACCCAGTGGACACTGAAGCTTTCTTT.